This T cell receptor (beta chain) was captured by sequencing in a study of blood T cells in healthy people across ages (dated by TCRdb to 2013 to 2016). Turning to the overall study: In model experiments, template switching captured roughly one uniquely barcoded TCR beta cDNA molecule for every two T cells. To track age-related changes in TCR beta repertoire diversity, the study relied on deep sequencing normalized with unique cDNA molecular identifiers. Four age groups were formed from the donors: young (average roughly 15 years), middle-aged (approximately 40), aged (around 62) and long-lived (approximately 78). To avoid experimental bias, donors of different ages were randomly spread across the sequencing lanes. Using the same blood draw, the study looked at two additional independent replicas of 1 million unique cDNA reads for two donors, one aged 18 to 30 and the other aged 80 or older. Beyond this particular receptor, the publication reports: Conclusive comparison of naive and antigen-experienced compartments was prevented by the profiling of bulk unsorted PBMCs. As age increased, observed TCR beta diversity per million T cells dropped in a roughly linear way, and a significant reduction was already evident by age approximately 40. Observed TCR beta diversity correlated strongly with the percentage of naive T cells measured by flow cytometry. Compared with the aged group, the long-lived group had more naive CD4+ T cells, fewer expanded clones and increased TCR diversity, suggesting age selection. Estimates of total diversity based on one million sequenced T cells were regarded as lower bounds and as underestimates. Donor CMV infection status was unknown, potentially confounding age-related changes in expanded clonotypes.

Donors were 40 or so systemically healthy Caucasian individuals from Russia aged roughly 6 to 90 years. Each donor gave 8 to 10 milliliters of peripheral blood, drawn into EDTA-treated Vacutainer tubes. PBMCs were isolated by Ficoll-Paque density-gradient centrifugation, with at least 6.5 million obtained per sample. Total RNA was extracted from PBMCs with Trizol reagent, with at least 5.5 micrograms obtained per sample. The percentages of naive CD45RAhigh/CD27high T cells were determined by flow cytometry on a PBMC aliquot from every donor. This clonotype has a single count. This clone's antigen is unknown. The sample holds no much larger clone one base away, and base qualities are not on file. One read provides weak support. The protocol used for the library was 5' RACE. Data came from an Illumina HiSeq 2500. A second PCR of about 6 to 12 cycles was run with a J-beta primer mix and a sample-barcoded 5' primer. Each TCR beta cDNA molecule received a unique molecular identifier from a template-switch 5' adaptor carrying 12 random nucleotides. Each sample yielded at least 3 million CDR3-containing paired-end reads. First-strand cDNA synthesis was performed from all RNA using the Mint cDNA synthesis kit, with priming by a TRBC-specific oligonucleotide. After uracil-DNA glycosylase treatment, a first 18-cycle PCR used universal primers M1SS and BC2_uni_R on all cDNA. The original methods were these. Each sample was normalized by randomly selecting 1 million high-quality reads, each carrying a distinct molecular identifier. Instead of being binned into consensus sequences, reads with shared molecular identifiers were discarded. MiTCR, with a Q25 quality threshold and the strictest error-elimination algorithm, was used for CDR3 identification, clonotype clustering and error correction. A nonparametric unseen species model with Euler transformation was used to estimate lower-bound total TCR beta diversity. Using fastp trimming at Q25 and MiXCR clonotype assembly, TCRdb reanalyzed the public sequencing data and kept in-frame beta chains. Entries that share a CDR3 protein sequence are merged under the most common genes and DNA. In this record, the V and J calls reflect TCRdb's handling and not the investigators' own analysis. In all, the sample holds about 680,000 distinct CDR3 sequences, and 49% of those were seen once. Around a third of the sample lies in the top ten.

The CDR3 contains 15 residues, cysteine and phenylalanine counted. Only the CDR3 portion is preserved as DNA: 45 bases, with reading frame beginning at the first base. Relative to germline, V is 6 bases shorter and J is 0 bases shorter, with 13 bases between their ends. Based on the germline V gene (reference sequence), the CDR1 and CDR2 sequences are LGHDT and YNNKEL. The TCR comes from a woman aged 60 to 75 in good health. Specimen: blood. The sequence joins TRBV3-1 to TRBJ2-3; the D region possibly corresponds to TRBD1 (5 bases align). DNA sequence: TGTGCCAGCAGTCCGACAGACCCTAGCACAGATACGCAGTATTTT. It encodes CASSPTDPSTDTQYF.